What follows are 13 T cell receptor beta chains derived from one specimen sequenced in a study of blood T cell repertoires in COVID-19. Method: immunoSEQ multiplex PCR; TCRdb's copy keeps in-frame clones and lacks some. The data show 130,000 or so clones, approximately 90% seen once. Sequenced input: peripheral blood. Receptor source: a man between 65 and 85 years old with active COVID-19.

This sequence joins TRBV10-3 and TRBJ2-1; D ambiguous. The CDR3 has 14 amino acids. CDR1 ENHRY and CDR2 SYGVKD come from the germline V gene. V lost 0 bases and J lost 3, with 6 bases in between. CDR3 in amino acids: CAISESTSYNEQFF. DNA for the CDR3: TGTGCCATCAGTGAGTCGACAAGCTACAATGAGCAGTTCTTC.

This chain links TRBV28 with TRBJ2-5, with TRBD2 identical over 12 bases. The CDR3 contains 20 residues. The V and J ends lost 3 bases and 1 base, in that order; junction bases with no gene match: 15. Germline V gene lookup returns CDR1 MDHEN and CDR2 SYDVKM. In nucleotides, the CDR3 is TGTGCCAGCAGTTTCACCCTGACTAGCGGGAGCCTTGGTGTCCAAGAGACCCAGTACTTC. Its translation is CASSFTLTSGSLGVQETQYF.

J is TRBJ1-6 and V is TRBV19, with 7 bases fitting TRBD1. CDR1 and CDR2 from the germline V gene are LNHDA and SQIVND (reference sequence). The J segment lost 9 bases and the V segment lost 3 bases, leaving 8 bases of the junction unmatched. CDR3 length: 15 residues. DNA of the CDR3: TGTGCCAGTAGTATCGAGGGGGCGCGGACTTCACCCCTCCACTTT. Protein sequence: CASSIEGARTSPLHF.

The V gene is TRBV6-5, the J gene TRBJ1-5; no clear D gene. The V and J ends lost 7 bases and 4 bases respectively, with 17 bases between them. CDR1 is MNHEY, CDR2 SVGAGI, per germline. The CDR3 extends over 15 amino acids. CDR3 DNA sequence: TGTGCCAGCACCGTAGCTGGGCGGGCGAATCAGCCCCAGCATTTT. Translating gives CASTVAGRANQPQHF.

The CDR3 loop is CATRDRGLTGELFF. CDR3 DNA: TGTGCCACCCGGGACAGGGGGCTAACCGGGGAGCTGTTTTTT. The chain employs TRBV25-1 and TRBJ2-2, with 12 bases identical to TRBD1. With 10 bases clipped from V and 5 bases from J, the junction kept 5 bases outside the gene matches. Germline lookup yields CDR1 MGHDK and CDR2 SYGVNS. There are 14 residues in the CDR3.

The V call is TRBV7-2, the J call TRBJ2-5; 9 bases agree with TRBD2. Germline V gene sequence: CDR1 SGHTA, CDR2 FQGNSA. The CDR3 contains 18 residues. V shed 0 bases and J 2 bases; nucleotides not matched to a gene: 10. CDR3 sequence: CASSLALWAGGGQETQYF. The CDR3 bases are TGTGCCAGCAGCTTAGCTCTTTGGGCGGGAGGGGGTCAAGAGACCCAGTACTTC.

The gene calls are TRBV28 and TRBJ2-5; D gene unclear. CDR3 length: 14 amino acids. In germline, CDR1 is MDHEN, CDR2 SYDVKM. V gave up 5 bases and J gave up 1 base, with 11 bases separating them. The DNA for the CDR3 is TGTGCCAGCAGTCGCGGCGGTCCCCAAGAGACCCAGTACTTC. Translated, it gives CASSRGGPQETQYF.

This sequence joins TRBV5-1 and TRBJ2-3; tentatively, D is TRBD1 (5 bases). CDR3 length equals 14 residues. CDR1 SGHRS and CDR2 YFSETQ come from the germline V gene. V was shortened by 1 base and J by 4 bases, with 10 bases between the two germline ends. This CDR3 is CASSLQGPPDTQYF. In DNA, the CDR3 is TGCGCCAGCAGCTTGCAGGGTCCCCCAGATACGCAGTATTTT.

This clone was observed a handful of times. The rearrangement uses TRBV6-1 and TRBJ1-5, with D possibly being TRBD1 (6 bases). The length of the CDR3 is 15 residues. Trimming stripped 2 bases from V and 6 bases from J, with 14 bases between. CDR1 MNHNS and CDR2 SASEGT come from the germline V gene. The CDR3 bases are TGTGCCAGCAGTGAACGTGGGGGGGCCGGTCAGCCCCAGCATTTT. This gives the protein CASSERGGAGQPQHF.

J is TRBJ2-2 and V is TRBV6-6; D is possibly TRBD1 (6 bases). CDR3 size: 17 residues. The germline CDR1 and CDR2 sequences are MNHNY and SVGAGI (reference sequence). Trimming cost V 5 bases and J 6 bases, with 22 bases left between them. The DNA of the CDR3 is TGTGCCAGCAGTCTGTCCCCTTTTACAGGGAGCGCCGGGGAGCTGTTTTTT. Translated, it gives CASSLSPFTGSAGELFF.

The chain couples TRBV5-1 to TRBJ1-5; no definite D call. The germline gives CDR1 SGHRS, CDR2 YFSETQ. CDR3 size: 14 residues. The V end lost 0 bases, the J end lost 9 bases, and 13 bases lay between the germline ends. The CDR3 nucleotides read TGCGCCAGCAGCTTGGAAGGGCGGGAAAGGCCCCAGCATTTT. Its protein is CASSLEGRERPQHF.

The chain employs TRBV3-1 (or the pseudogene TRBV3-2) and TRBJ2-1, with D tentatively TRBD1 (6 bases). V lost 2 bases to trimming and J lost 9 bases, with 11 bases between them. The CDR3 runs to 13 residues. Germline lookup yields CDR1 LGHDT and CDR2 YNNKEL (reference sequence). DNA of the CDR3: TGTGCCAGCAGCCAACCTACAGGGATTGAGCAGTTCTTC. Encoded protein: CASSQPTGIEQFF.

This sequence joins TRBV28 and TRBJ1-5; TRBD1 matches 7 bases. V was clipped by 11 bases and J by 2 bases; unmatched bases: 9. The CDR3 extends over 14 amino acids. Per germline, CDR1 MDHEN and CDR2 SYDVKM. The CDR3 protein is CASHQGGRNQPQHF. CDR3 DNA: TGTGCCTCCCATCAGGGGGGACGCAATCAGCCCCAGCATTTT.